The clone carrying this T cell receptor beta chain has a count of ten or more. Its antigen is as yet unknown. CDR3 size: 18 residues. Germline V gives CDR1 SGHDN, CDR2 FVKESK. V lost 0 bases, J lost 4 bases, and 11 bases stayed unmatched. TCRbeta library preparation incorporated unique molecular identifiers. MiXCR, run by TCRdb on the PCR reads, gives a single entry per CDR3 protein. Among tens of thousands of distinct CDR3 sequences, 4.9% were seen once, and the ten largest hold about 19%. The data were obtained in a study of T-cell reconstitution after alpha-beta-depleted transplantation in children. Study-wide points: It was reported that alpha-beta T cells came from several hundred expanded graft clones (about two months after transplant). At the one-year point after transplant, T-cell counts and TCRbeta diversity were found to come mostly from T cells that had been newly produced.

The material sequenced was PBMCs, mostly from graft donor cells, taken 180 days after TCRalphabeta/CD19-depleted stem cell transplant. This chain joins TRBV14 and TRBJ2-1; 8 bases fit TRBD2. The origin of this receptor is a boy in the first two years of life who had a stem cell transplant for acute myeloid leukemia, so the T cells may come from the graft donor. The CDR3 region is CASSQDLWSGGQYNEQFF. CDR3 DNA sequence: TGTGCCAGCAGCCAAGATCTCTGGTCGGGGGGGCAATACAATGAGCAGTTCTTC.